The clone carrying this T cell receptor (beta chain) was recorded many times. Antigen: not known. The data originate from a study of early T cells in non-severe SARS-CoV-2 infection. In the library, individual cDNA molecules carried attached unique molecular identifiers. TCRdb reprocessed the 5' RACE reads with MiXCR, giving one entry per CDR3 protein. Of approximately 37,000 distinct CDR3 sequences listed, 4.7% are singletons. Regarding the study as a whole: VDJdb-based annotation leaned toward anti-spike CD8 responses and missed private and CD4 specificities.

The CDR3 length is 13 residues. CDR1 is LGHDT and CDR2 is YNNKEL in the germline V gene (reference sequence). Trimming stripped 0 bases from V and 5 bases from J, with 7 bases between. The J gene is TRBJ1-1, the V gene TRBV3-1, with unresolved D. The sample consisted of whole blood. The origin of this receptor is an adult who was a healthcare worker with PCR-confirmed SARS-CoV-2 infection or an uninfected control (not recorded which). CDR3 loop: CASSQDRRTEAFF. CDR3 coding DNA: TGTGCCAGCAGCCAAGATCGACGGACTGAAGCTTTCTTT.